These 31 T cell receptor beta chains originate from one sample sequenced in a study of CD8 T cells in ankylosing spondylitis. MiXCR, run by TCRdb on the 5' RACE reads, gives a single entry per CDR3 protein. The sample holds 200,000 to 300,000 distinct CDR3 sequences, about 30% seen once. The sequenced material came from blood, either unsorted or a sorted T cell fraction (not recorded which). The receptors stem from a male donor with ankylosing spondylitis or in good health (not recorded which).

This clonotype was seen a handful of times. The chain joins TRBV10-3 to TRBJ2-7; D remains unclear. Trimming took 0 bases from V and 5 from J, leaving 8 bases between them. The CDR3 has 13 residues. CDR1 and CDR2 (germline): ENHRY, SYGVKD. The CDR3 bases are TGTGCCATCAGTGAGTCGGTCCTCCACGAGCAGTACTTC. Protein: CAISESVLHEQYF.

There are a few counts of this clonotype. The rearrangement uses TRBV7-2 and TRBJ2-7, with TRBD1 matching over 8 bases. Germline CDR1 reads SGHTA; CDR2 reads FQGNSA. The ends lost 5 bases at V and 1 base at J; junction bases unmatched: 7. The CDR3 loop spans 15 amino acids. The CDR3 DNA reads as TGTGCCAGCAGCCTGCCGGGACAGGTTTCCTACGAGCAGTACTTC. Amino acids: CASSLPGQVSYEQYF.

V and J are TRBV12-3 or TRBV12-4 and TRBJ2-2; 11 nucleotides line up with TRBD1. Unmatched junction bases numbered 7, after V lost 8 bases and J lost 5 bases. This CDR3 has 15 amino acids. CDR3 sequence: CASFPGTGGTGELFF. CDR3 sequence (DNA): TGTGCCAGCTTTCCCGGGACAGGGGGAACCGGGGAGCTGTTTTTT.

The chain combines TRBV12-3 or TRBV12-4 with TRBJ2-5, with TRBD1 matching over 7 bases. The CDR3 totals 14 residues. V dropped 6 bases and J dropped 3; count of bases not matched to a gene: 7. The chain's CDR3 is CASSRGTAKETQYF. DNA for the CDR3: TGTGCCAGCAGCCGAGGGACAGCCAAAGAGACCCAGTACTTC.

V is TRBV20-1 and J is TRBJ2-7; 10 bases agree with TRBD1. In germline, CDR1 is DFQATT, CDR2 SNEGSKA (reference sequence). The CDR3 has 15 amino acids. The J segment lost 4 bases and the V segment lost 3 bases, leaving 9 bases of the junction unmatched. Here the CDR3 reads CSARSGTGDWYEQYF. The CDR3 DNA is TGCAGTGCTAGGTCCGGGACAGGGGACTGGTACGAGCAGTACTTC.

The rearrangement links TRBV20-1 to TRBJ2-1; 10 positions match TRBD1. With 0 bases clipped from V and 1 base from J, the junction kept 6 bases outside the gene matches. Germline V gene lookup returns CDR1 DFQATT and CDR2 SNEGSKA (reference sequence). The CDR3 has 17 amino acids. In nucleotides, the CDR3 is TGCAGTGCTAGAGACCTCCGACAGGGGGCATCCTACAATGAGCAGTTCTTC. Translation gives CSARDLRQGASYNEQFF.

The chain links TRBV9 to TRBJ2-3; D is perhaps TRBD2 (6 bases). CDR1 SGDLS and CDR2 YYNGEE come from the germline V gene. The CDR3 contains 13 residues. The V end was cut by 6 bases, the J end by 3 bases, with 11 bases between. The CDR3 sequence: CASTTGGTDTQYF. The CDR3 nucleotides read TGTGCCAGCACCACCGGAGGGACAGATACGCAGTATTTT.

The chain uses TRBV20-1 and TRBJ2-5, with D unclear. The CDR3 runs to 12 residues. Germline V CDR1 and CDR2: DFQATT, SNEGSKA (reference sequence). Trimming removed 2 bases from V and 3 bases from J, with 7 bases in between. CDR3 sequence (DNA): TGCAGTGCTAGAAACGCGAAAGAGACCCAGTACTTC. Its translation is CSARNAKETQYF.

The chain uses TRBV10-3 and TRBJ2-3; TRBD1 agrees at 7 bases. After removal of 10 bases from V and 6 bases from J, the junction contained 16 bases not matched to a gene. Germline V lookup: CDR1 ENHRY, CDR2 SYGVKD. This CDR3 has 15 amino acids. CDR3 sequence reads: CAKQCRGPLSDTQYF. DNA of the CDR3: TGTGCCAAACAGTGTAGGGGGCCACTCTCGGATACGCAGTATTTT.

The chain uses TRBV12-3 or TRBV12-4 and TRBJ2-7; weak D call: TRBD1 (6 bases). The CDR3 contains 13 residues. Trimming stripped 3 bases from V and 5 bases from J, with 11 bases between. Here the CDR3 reads CASSLAGVHEQYF. CDR3 bases: TGTGCCAGCAGTTTGGCAGGGGTTCACGAGCAGTACTTC.

The chain's CDR3 is CSGGEDTEAFF. CDR3 sequence (DNA): TGCAGTGGGGGCGAGGACACTGAAGCTTTCTTT. This chain links TRBV20-1 with TRBJ1-1; D may be TRBD1 (5 bases). The CDR3 is 11 amino acids. V lost 7 bases and J lost 3, with 9 bases in between. The germline V gene has CDR1 DFQATT and CDR2 SNEGSKA (reference sequence).

The genes are TRBV7-9 and TRBJ1-1; D call uncertain. Looked up from germline, CDR1 is SEHNR and CDR2 is FQNEAQ (reference sequence). This CDR3 spans 14 amino acids. Trimming left V 4 bases short and J 1 base short, with 10 bases between. The CDR3 bases are TGTGCCAGCAGCTCAAGGGCGGCGAACACTGAAGCTTTCTTT. Its translation is CASSSRAANTEAFF. The full variable domain, in which reference TRBV7-9 and TRBJ1-1 provide the parts outside the CDR3, is DTGVSQNPRHKITKRGQNVTFRCDPISEHNRLYWYRQTLGQGPEFLTYFQNEAQLEKSRLLSDRFSAERPKGSFSTLEIQRTEQGDSAMYLCASSSRAANTEAFFGQGTRLTVV.

The chain recombines TRBV29-1 with TRBJ2-3; 10 bases agree with TRBD2. The V and J ends lost 4 bases and 9 bases, in that order; junction bases with no gene match: 1. Per germline, CDR1 SQVTM and CDR2 ANQGSEA. This CDR3 has 11 residues. The CDR3 nucleotides are TGCAGCGTTGTACTAGCGGGGACGCAGTATTTT. This codes for CSVVLAGTQYF.

J is TRBJ2-4 and V is TRBV6-4; 10 bases line up with TRBD1. V shed 6 bases and J 8 bases; nucleotides not matched to a gene: 4. CDR1 and CDR2 (germline): MRHNA, SNTAGT. This CDR3 is built from 13 residues. CDR3 in amino acids: CASSRDRGDIQYF. The DNA of the CDR3 is TGTGCCAGCAGCCGGGACAGGGGTGACATTCAGTACTTC.

This clonotype is a singleton in its sample. The DNA of the CDR3 is TGCGCCAGCAGCTTGGAGAAGGGGGGAAACACTGAAGCTTTCTTT. Amino acids: CASSLEKGGNTEAFF. The chain is built from TRBV5-1 and TRBJ1-1; possibly TRBD1 for D (6 bases). V was cut by 0 bases and J by 2 bases, with 11 bases left in between. Germline lookup yields CDR1 SGHRS and CDR2 YFSETQ. The CDR3 runs to 15 residues.

This clonotype appeared a few times. J is TRBJ2-7 and V is TRBV12-3 or TRBV12-4, with TRBD1 matching 8 bases. V was pared by 5 bases and J by 2 bases, with 5 bases of the junction left unmatched. The CDR3 has 14 amino acids. The CDR3, as DNA: TGTGCCAGCAGTCCACAGGGGGGCCCCTACGAGCAGTACTTC. Translation: CASSPQGGPYEQYF.

In the case of this clonotype: The junction departs from the called germline gene at one end, perhaps through a read error. The rearrangement joins TRBV12-3 or TRBV12-4 to TRBJ1-5, with 7 bases that match TRBD1. CDR3 length: 15 residues. The CDR3 DNA sequence: TGTGCCAGCAGCCCAGGGGACAGTGGCAATCACCCCCAGCATTTT. This gives the protein CASSPGDSGNHPQHF.

A few counts support this clonotype. V gene TRBV28 combines with J gene TRBJ2-7; D might be TRBD2 (7 bases). V was pared by 5 bases and J by 0 bases, with 17 bases between. The CDR3 extends over 16 amino acids. Germline values: CDR1 MDHEN, CDR2 SYDVKM. The CDR3 region is CASSNYGGDNSYEQYF. The CDR3, as DNA: TGTGCCAGCAGTAATTATGGGGGGGACAACTCCTACGAGCAGTACTTC.

This chain uses TRBV29-1 with TRBJ2-1; no definite D call. Trimming removed 4 bases from V and 0 bases from J, with 10 bases in between. The CDR3 is 14 amino acids. The V gene's germline CDR1 is SQVTM and CDR2 ANQGSEA. CDR3 sequence (DNA): TGCAGCGTTGGTCCGTCGGACTCCTACAATGAGCAGTTCTTC. Protein: CSVGPSDSYNEQFF.

The J gene is TRBJ2-7, the V gene TRBV12-3 or TRBV12-4, with D hard to call. The CDR3 is made up of 13 amino acids. Trimming shortened V by 5 bases and J by 5 bases, and 13 bases separated the two germline ends. The CDR3 sequence is CASSLPGSDEQYF. The DNA for the CDR3 is TGTGCCAGCAGTCTTCCGGGCAGCGACGAGCAGTACTTC.

This clonotype was seen more than once but under ten times. The chain recombines TRBV12-3 or TRBV12-4 with TRBJ2-5; TRBD2 aligns across 9 bases. V lost 2 bases to trimming and J lost 0 bases; unmatched junction nucleotides: 4. The CDR3 length is 16 residues. The CDR3 is CASSLQGGGDQETQYF. The DNA of the CDR3 is TGTGCCAGCAGTTTACAGGGCGGGGGGGACCAAGAGACCCAGTACTTC.

The rearrangement links TRBV10-3 to TRBJ2-3, with D possibly TRBD2 on 6 matching bases. The CDR3 runs 14 residues. Germline V lookup: CDR1 ENHRY, CDR2 SYGVKD. Trimming took off 3 bases at V and 1 base at J, with 8 bases between the two ends. CDR3 DNA: TGTGCCATCAGTGACGGGGGAGGCACAGATACGCAGTATTTT. The encoded protein is CAISDGGGTDTQYF.

The chain carries TRBV20-1 and TRBJ1-2, with TRBD1 as a possible D gene (6 bases). The CDR3 consists of 13 residues. The V and J ends lost 3 bases and 3 bases respectively, with 11 bases between them. Germline loops: CDR1 DFQATT, CDR2 SNEGSKA (reference sequence). The CDR3 nucleotides are TGCAGTGCTAGGCACAGGGACTACTATGGCTACACCTTC. It codes for CSARHRDYYGYTF.

V usage is TRBV27 and J usage is TRBJ1-6; 11 bases map to TRBD1. V gave up 5 bases and J gave up 0 bases; unmatched junction bases: 12. Germline V CDR1 and CDR2: MNHEY, SMNVEV (reference sequence). The CDR3 extends over 20 amino acids. CDR3 region: CASSQDRGLPLSSYNSPLHF. In DNA form, the CDR3 reads TGTGCCAGCAGTCAGGACAGGGGGCTTCCATTAAGCTCCTATAATTCACCCCTCCACTTT.

This chain links TRBV4-2 with TRBJ1-2; 7 bases match TRBD1. V shed 3 bases and J 2 bases; nucleotides not matched to a gene: 3. CDR3 length: 14 residues. Per germline, CDR1 LGHNA and CDR2 YNFKEQ. CDR3 nucleotide sequence: TGTGCCAGCAGCCACCGGACAGGAAACTATGGCTACACCTTC. Translating gives CASSHRTGNYGYTF.

This chain connects TRBV12-3 or TRBV12-4 to TRBJ1-5; possible D gene TRBD1, 6 bases. The V and J ends lost 5 bases and 4 bases respectively, with 12 bases between them. There are 14 residues in the CDR3. This chain's CDR3 is CASSPGTNNQPQHF. The CDR3, as DNA: TGTGCCAGCAGTCCCGGGACAAATAATCAGCCCCAGCATTTT.

The chain is built from TRBV25-1 and TRBJ1-1; weak D call: TRBD1 (5 bases). Trimming left V 1 base short and J 6 bases short, with 12 bases between. There are 14 residues in the CDR3. Germline values: CDR1 MGHDK, CDR2 SYGVNS. CDR3 sequence reads: CASSEFDSGAEAFF. The CDR3 DNA reads TGTGCCAGCAGTGAATTCGACAGTGGGGCTGAAGCTTTCTTT.

The V and J genes are TRBV10-3 and TRBJ2-5; TRBD1 agrees at 7 bases. V shed 10 bases and J 1 base; nucleotides not matched to a gene: 6. Germline V CDR1 and CDR2: ENHRY, SYGVKD. This CDR3 contains 13 residues. The CDR3, as DNA: TGTGCCACCACGAGGGACAGCCAAGAGACCCAGTACTTC. Translated: CATTRDSQETQYF.

J is TRBJ2-1 and V is TRBV29-1; TRBD2 aligns across 12 bases. This CDR3 is built from 16 residues. The junction had 9 bases not matched to a gene; V was cut back by 5 bases and J by 4 bases. Germline CDR1 is SQVTM and CDR2 is ANQGSEA. Written as DNA, the CDR3 is TGCAGCGTTCTTCCGAGACTAGCGGGGGAGTACAATGAGCAGTTCTTC. Its translation is CSVLPRLAGEYNEQFF.

The chain carries TRBV10-3 and TRBJ2-4; 7 nucleotides agree with TRBD1. The V and J ends lost 11 bases and 5 bases, in that order; junction bases with no gene match: 6. CDR1 and CDR2 from the germline V gene are ENHRY and SYGVKD. This CDR3 contains 12 residues. The DNA for the CDR3 is TGTGCCGCAACAGGGGACGAAAACATTCAGTACTTC. This sequence encodes CAATGDENIQYF.

This clonotype was observed a few times. This chain uses TRBV4-1 with TRBJ2-5; 9 bases are shared with TRBD2. V gave up 3 bases and J gave up 4 bases; unmatched junction bases: 3. Germline V gives CDR1 MGHRA, CDR2 YSYEKL. The CDR3 spans 14 residues. DNA for the CDR3: TGCGCCAGCAGCCAGCGGGGGGGCTTAGAGACCCAGTACTTC. It codes for CASSQRGGLETQYF.